The TCR beta chain described here comes from a study of cytomegalovirus exposure and HLA in healthy donors (dated by TCRdb to about 2017). Concerning the study at large: According to an earlier analysis of several hundred of the donors, 200 million or so T cells yielded 90 million to 130 million unique TCR beta sequences and roughly 280 Gb of sequence data. Roughly 300 gigabases of sequencing data and tens of millions of unique TCR sequences were included in an early release covering over 600 HLA-typed donors. The genetic ancestry cluster associated with self-reported Caucasian donors included 80% to 90% of the 398 genotyped donors. The study aimed to test whether signatures of past pathogen exposure could be identified by cataloging public T cell receptors. The study used immunosequencing to profile the T cell repertoires of about 670 subjects and linked those repertoires to cytomegalovirus serostatus. Along with the approximately 700-subject first cohort, a separate validation cohort of around 110 different subjects was used. To predict cytomegalovirus infection status, the study brought together high-throughput TCR immunosequencing, statistical association of individual TCRs with disease status, and machine learning. In a later analysis, previously published TCR beta repertoires from about 640 donors were re-analyzed and high-resolution HLA genotyping was added so that TCR occurrence patterns could be studied. Rather than drawing on any new phenotypic data, the later analysis identified candidate immune exposures from TCR beta sequences and the way those sequences occurred across donors. In an earlier analysis of a few hundred of the donors, high-throughput TCR beta sequencing was used to judge whether each TCR beta V gene segment behaved as functional or pseudogenic. Donor age, sex, ethnicity and CMV serostatus were compiled together with the repertoire data. Genome-wide SNP genotypes for about 65% of the roughly 670 donors were used in a later genetic analysis, which treated that subset as a discovery cohort. All discovery cohort repertoires had been generated on a single sequencing platform. HLA typing included class I and class II loci at four-digit resolution. The number of donors typed differed by locus, with about 629-630 for A, B, C, DRB1 and DQB1, roughly 520 for DQA1, 600 to 610 for DPA1, and roughly 450 for DPB1. Four or five DR-DQ haplotypes were handled as single units for association and clustering, since linkage in the cohort was strong. Across 300 to 400 genotyped donors of the cohort, an average of roughly 250,000 unique TCR beta nucleotide sequences per donor were sequenced, and approximately 17% of those sequences were non-productive.

The CDR3 starts with the cysteine, ends with the phenylalanine, and has 12 residues. Only the CDR3 part of the read is kept: 36 bases, read in frame from the first base. Deletion took 3 bases off V and 7 bases off J, with a span of 7 bases between the germline ends. For CDR1 and CDR2, the germline V gene lists SGHTA and FQGNSA. The cohort was made up of 500 to 850 healthy bone marrow donors. Cohort members were all nominally healthy when sampled, although unrecorded immune exposures were likely present. The donor was CMV seronegative and was included in the group of around 320 seronegative cohort members. Each donor provided a peripheral blood sample, and peripheral blood mononuclear cells were used for TCR beta sequencing. The Qiagen DNeasy Blood Extraction Kit was used to extract genomic DNA from the blood cell samples. The library was produced with the immunoSEQ multiplex PCR assay. A mixture of 60 forward primers for TCR Vbeta segments and 13 reverse primers for TCR Jbeta segments was used in the multiplex PCR. The CDR3 region of rearranged TCR beta genes was amplified from genomic DNA with a multiplex PCR assay. On the Illumina HiSeq System, the amplified TCR beta libraries were sequenced as 87-base-pair reads. The published analysis was carried out like this. In a later analysis, roughly 80 million unique TCR beta chains were counted across the roughly 670 repertoires, and approximately 9.9 million of these chains were shared by at least two donors. To remove PCR and sequencing errors, raw reads were error-corrected and collapsed into unique sequences using a nearest-neighbor algorithm that merged closely related sequences. Alignment of CDR3 sequences to IMGT reference sequences was used to assign V, D and J gene segments. For a sequence to be retained, a match of at least six nucleotides to both a V gene segment and a J gene segment was required. A rearrangement was called productive if the CDR3 had no stop codons and remained in frame with V and J, and every other rearrangement was called non-productive. Following IMGT convention, CDR3 was defined as the stretch from the second conserved V-encoded cysteine up to the conserved J-encoded phenylalanine. The earlier analysis of 587 of the donors excluded sequences that lacked an unambiguous match to a single V gene segment. In an earlier analysis of roughly 500 of the donors, V segments were called functional above 56.7% productive rearrangements and were called segregating when the between-donor standard deviation exceeded 5%. A statistical classification framework was developed to diagnose cytomegalovirus status using the catalog of TCR beta chain sequences. V and J gene assignment, in a later analysis, came from comparing TCR nucleotide sequences with IMGT/GENE-DB human TR gene sequences. In a later analysis, CDR3 sequences and most-parsimonious VDJ recombination scenarios were assigned using the TCRdist pipeline. In a later analysis, every TCR beta chain was defined by the combination of its CDR3 amino acid sequence and its V-gene family, and reads without a unique V-gene family were dropped. In a later analysis, some 600 highly shared, low-generation-probability nucleotide sequences were removed to address suspected cross-contamination and a sequencing artifact. A later analysis calculated a clonal expansion index for each public chain from normalized within-repertoire ranks of inferred template counts. A later analysis computed generation probabilities with a VDJ recombination model fitted to out-of-frame rearrangements, and checked the results against IGoR. A later analysis scored TCR-TCR, TCR-HLA and TCR-CMV co-occurrence with hypergeometric tests, applying a repertoire-size bias correction to TCR pairs. To estimate false discovery rates, a later analysis permuted the HLA or CMV assignments 20 times. In a later analysis, co-occurring TCRs were grouped using DBSCAN, with TCRdist sequence similarity added in when clustering inside HLA-allele-positive subsets. Repertoires with fewer than 30,000 or more than 120,000 public chains were left out of co-occurrence clustering, as were about 5 repertoires with anomalous nucleotide sharing. The table was pulled from immuneACCESS by TCRdb, which kept in-frame rearrangements only. Such tables lose some clones; where checked, under half of the loss comes from unresolved V genes, and the rest has no known cause. Clonal size and the V and J genes are those of that table, whereas D and trimming came from the DNA. The sample data list more than 150,000 clones, and 76% of these were observed just once. Around 1.5% of the sample is held by the ten biggest clonotypes.

Overall results and qualifications from the work: A later analysis found that TCR association rates varied across HLA loci, with DRB1 alleles showing the most associated TCRs and HLA-C alleles the fewest. A later analysis found that HLA-associated TCR beta chains were more clonally expanded and had lower generation probabilities than equally common non-associated chains. A further reported finding was that TCR beta sequences accurately predicted the HLA-A and HLA-B alleles for most subjects in the first cohort. When HLA alleles, especially DR and DQ, strongly co-occurred, TCR associations were difficult to assign to individual alleles. The authors suggested that the approach could potentially be extended to other disease states and immunological phenotypes. A few of the identified cytomegalovirus-associated TCR beta chains were confirmed in vitro to be specific for cytomegalovirus antigens. Because HLA typing was unavailable for some donors at each locus, only the typed subset was used in association tests. This cohort had only TCR beta chains sequenced, and the lack of alpha or paired-chain data limited which features could be detected. Specific HLA alleles were associated with more than 15,000 TCR beta sequences at a false discovery rate of 0.05 in a later analysis. Several of the top co-occurrence clusters appeared to be linked to parvovirus B19, influenza, CMV and Epstein-Barr virus, according to a later analysis. The sequencing pipeline was judged likely to have produced a cluster of highly shared sequence variants as a technical artifact. Because counts were too low, seventeen rarely observed V segments, including chromosome 9 orphons, were excluded from the earlier analysis of 587 of the donors. Some IMGT-functional V segments, including TRBV6-2 and TRBV6-3, could not be told apart with the 87-base-pair reads, so those segments were excluded. The classifier was reported to diagnose cytomegalovirus status with high specificity and sensitivity in both the original and validation cohorts. A later analysis found that most CMV-associated TCR beta chains appeared HLA-restricted, with HLA associations seemingly driven largely by CMV exposure. Linkage disequilibrium might explain the correlated functional status among segregating V segments, but an unknown experimental factor could not be ruled out. In an earlier analysis of around 600 of the donors, most TCR beta V segments appeared in productive rearrangements about 87% or about 30% of the time, broadly matching IMGT annotations. A total of fewer than 200 TCR beta chains were listed by the study as associated with cytomegalovirus. According to a later genetic analysis, donors in an Asian-associated ancestry cluster had fewer N-insertions in productive TCRs than the roughly 660-donor mean. While some public TCRs were present in many individuals, most TCR sequences turned up only very rarely across donors. For the cohort, immune exposure information was limited to CMV serostatus. In a later genetic analysis, a missense DCLRE1C variant was associated with V-gene and J-gene trimming of TCR beta chains, and the association was replicated in an independent cohort. Sequencing depth was assumed to be roughly uniform across donors in the presence/absence analyses, though that assumption may not hold.

Concerning this clone: There is no known antigen for this receptor. The record has no base qualities; no much larger clone is one base away.

The chain couples TRBV7-2 to TRBJ1-5; no D gene is confidently identified. The sample consisted of PBMCs. This receptor was obtained from a man younger than 35 in good health and CMV-seronegative. The DNA sequence is TGTGCCAGCAGCTTGTTTCTACAGCCCCAGCATTTT. The resulting protein is CASSLFLQPQHF.